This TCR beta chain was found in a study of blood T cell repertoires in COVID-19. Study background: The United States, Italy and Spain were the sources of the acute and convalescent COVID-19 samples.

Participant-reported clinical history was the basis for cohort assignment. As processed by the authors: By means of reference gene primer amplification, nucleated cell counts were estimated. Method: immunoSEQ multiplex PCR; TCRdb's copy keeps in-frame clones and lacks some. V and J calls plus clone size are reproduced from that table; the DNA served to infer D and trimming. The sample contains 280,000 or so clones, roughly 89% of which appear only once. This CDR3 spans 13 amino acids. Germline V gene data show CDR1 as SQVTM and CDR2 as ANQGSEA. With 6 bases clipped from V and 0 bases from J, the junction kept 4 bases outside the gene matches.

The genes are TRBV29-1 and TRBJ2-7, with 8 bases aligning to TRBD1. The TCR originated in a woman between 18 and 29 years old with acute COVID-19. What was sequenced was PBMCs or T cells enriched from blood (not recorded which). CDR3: CSVGDRTSYEQYF. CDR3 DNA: TGCAGCGTGGGGGACAGGACCTCCTACGAGCAGTACTTC.